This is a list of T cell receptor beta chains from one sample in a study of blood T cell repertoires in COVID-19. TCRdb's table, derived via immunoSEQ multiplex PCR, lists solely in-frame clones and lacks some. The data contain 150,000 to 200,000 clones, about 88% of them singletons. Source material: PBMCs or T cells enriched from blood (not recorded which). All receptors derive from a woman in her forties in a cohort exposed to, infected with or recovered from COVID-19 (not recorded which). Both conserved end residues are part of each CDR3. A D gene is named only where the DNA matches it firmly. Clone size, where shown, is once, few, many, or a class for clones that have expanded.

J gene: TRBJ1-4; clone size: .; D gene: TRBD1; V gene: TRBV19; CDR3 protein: CASSPREDRAATNEKLFF; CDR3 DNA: TGTGCCAGTAGTCCAAGGGAGGACAGGGCGGCAACTAATGAAAAACTGTTTTTT
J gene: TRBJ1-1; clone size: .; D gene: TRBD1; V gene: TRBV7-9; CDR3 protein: CASSLVGRGDTEAFF; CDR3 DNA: TGTGCCAGCAGCTTAGTTGGCAGGGGGGACACTGAAGCTTTCTTT
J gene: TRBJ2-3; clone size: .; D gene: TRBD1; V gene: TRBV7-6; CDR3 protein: CASSRYGTGDPTDTQYF; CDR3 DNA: TGTGCCAGCAGCCGATATGGGACAGGGGATCCCACAGATACGCAGTATTTT
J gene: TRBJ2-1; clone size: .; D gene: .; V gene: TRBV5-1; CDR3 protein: CASSLAGSYNEQFF; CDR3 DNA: TGCGCCAGCAGCTTGGCCGGTAGCTACAATGAGCAGTTCTTC
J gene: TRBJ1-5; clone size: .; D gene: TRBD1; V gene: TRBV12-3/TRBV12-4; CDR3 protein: CASSPTDRASDF; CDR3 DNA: TGTGCCAGCAGTCCAACGGACAGGGCCTCGGATTTT
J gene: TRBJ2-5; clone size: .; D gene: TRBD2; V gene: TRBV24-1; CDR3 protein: CATSDLTSGQETQYF; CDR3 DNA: TGTGCCACCAGTGATTTGACTAGCGGCCAAGAGACCCAGTACTTC
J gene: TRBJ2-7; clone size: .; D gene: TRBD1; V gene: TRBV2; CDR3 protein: CASSEASFRDRGGEQYF; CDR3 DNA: TGTGCCAGCAGTGAAGCCTCCTTCCGGGACAGGGGGGGCGAGCAGTACTTC
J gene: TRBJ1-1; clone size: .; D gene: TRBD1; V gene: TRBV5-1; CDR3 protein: CASRLTGGETEAFF; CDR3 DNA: TGCGCCAGCAGGTTGACAGGGGGCGAGACTGAAGCTTTCTTT
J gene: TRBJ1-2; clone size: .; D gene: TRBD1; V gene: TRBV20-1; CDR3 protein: CSASWLFGTGGGGYTF; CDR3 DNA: TGCAGTGCTAGTTGGTTGTTCGGGACAGGGGGCGGTGGCTACACCTTC
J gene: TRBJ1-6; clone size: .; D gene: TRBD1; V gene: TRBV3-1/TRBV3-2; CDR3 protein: CASRRTGASYNSPLHF; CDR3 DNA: TGTGCCAGCAGACGGACAGGGGCCTCCTATAATTCACCCCTCCACTTT
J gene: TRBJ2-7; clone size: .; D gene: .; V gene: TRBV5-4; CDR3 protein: CASSSQGTSYEQYF; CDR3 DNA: TGTGCCAGCAGCTCGCAGGGTACGTCCTACGAGCAGTACTTC
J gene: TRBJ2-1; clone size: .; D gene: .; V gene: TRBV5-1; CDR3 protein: CASSLVRENEQFF; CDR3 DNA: TGCGCCAGCAGCTTGGTTCGGGAGAATGAGCAGTTCTTC
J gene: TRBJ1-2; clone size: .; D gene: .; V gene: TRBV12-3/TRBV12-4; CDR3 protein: CASRSRDRRGYTF; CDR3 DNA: TGTGCCAGCAGGTCCCGGGATAGGAGAGGCTACACCTTC
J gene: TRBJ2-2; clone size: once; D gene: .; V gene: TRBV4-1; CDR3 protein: CASSQEGPQGRTGELFF; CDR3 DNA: TGCGCCAGCAGCCAAGAGGGTCCTCAGGGGCGGACCGGGGAGCTGTTTTTT
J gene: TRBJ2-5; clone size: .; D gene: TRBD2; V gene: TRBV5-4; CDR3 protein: CASSLAGGIRETQYF; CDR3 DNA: TGTGCCAGCAGCTTAGCGGGAGGGATTAGAGAGACCCAGTACTTC
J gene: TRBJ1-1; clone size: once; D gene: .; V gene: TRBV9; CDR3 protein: CASSPSGGYTEAFF; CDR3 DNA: TGTGCCAGCAGCCCTTCGGGGGGTTACACTGAAGCTTTCTTT
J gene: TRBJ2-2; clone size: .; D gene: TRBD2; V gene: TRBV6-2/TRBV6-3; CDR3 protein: CASSKLAGPNTGELFF; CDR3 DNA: TGTGCCAGCAGTAAACTAGCGGGGCCCAACACCGGGGAGCTGTTTTTT
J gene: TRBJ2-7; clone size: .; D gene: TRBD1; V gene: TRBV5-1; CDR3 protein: CASSSAGTGIYEQYF; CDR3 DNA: TGCGCCAGCAGCTCAGCCGGGACAGGGATCTACGAGCAGTACTTC
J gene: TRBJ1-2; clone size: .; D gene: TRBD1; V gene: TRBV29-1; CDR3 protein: CSVLTGGAGYTF; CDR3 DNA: TGCAGCGTCCTCACAGGGGGCGCCGGCTACACCTTC
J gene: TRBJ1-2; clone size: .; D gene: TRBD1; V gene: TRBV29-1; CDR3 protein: CSVDRGPYGYTF; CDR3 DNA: TGCAGCGTCGACAGGGGCCCGTATGGCTACACCTTC
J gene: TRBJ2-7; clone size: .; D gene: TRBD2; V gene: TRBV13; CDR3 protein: CASSHTSGRFNEQYF; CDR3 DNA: TGTGCCAGCAGCCATACTAGCGGGAGATTCAACGAGCAGTACTTC
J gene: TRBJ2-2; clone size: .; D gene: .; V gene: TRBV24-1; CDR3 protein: CATSDSLRGGVDTGELFF; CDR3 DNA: TGTGCCACCAGTGACTCGCTGAGGGGGGGCGTTGACACCGGGGAGCTGTTTTTT
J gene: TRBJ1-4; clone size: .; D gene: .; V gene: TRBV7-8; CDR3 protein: CASSFLARGGNEKLFF; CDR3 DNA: TGTGCCAGCAGCTTCCTTGCCCGGGGAGGGAATGAAAAACTGTTTTTT
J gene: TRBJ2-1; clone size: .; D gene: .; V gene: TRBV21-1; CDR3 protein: CASSKVYNEQFF; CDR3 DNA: TGTGCCAGCAGCAAAGTATACAATGAGCAGTTCTTC
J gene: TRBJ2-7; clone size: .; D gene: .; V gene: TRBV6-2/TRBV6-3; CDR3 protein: CASSYLPGVARQRNYEQYF; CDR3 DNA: TGTGCCAGCAGTTACCTCCCAGGGGTGGCGCGACAGCGGAACTACGAGCAGTACTTC
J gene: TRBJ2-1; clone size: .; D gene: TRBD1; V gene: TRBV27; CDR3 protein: CASSAWDRPYNEQFF; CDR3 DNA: TGTGCCAGCAGTGCGTGGGACAGGCCCTACAATGAGCAGTTCTTC
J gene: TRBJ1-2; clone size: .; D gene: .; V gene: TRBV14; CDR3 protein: CASSQEPVPGDYGYTF; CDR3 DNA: TGTGCCAGCAGCCAAGAACCGGTCCCGGGAGACTATGGCTACACCTTC